The clone carrying this TCR beta chain showed up just a few times. This entry is derived from a study of blood T cell repertoires in COVID-19. Study-level background: PBMCs, B-cell-depleted T cells, or T cells were the source of the cDNA or gDNA that made up the material.

Using immunoSEQ multiplex PCR, the repertoire was profiled, and TCRdb retains in-frame clones only, with some absent. The table includes tens of thousands of clones, approximately 90% detected once. Sequenced sample: peripheral blood. The receptor comes from a man older than 75 with acute or convalescent COVID-19.

The CDR3 protein is CASSLDLQGRQPQHF. DNA of the CDR3: TGTGCCAGCAGCTTAGATCTCCAGGGTCGGCAGCCCCAGCATTTT. This chain uses TRBV11-2 with TRBJ1-5; D may be TRBD1 (5 bases). CDR1 is SGHAT and CDR2 is FQNNGV in the germline V gene. This CDR3 contains 15 residues. Deletions cut 0 bases from V and 7 bases from J, with 13 bases between.